These T cell receptor beta chains were read from a single sample in a study of Graves' ophthalmopathy and Graves' hyperthyroidism. TCRdb re-analysed the multiplex PCR reads in MiXCR, keeping a single row per CDR3 protein. The table includes more than 1,000,000 distinct CDR3 sequences, 36% detected once. Material: peripheral blood or thyroid tissue (not recorded which). Receptor source: an adult man with Graves' hyperthyroidism. The CDR3 runs from the conserved cysteine through the conserved F or W. D genes are given only for firm matches. Size tells how often a clone was seen (once, few, many) or the class of an expanded clone, and some rows leave it out.

d_call clone_size j_call v_call cdr3_nt cdr3_aa
. many TRBJ2-5 TRBV10-3 TGTGCCATCAGTGAGGGGGCGGATTACCAAGAGACCCAGTACTTC CAISEGADYQETQYF
. many TRBJ1-2 TRBV9 TGTGCCAGCAGCGTAGCAGAGACGAACTATGGCTACACCTTC CASSVAETNYGYTF
TRBD2 few TRBJ2-1 TRBV20-1 TGCAGTGCTAGTCCTGGCGGGAGGGGAAACGGTGAGCAGTTCTTC CSASPGGRGNGEQFF
. few TRBJ2-6 TRBV7-2 TGTGCCAGCAGCTTAGAGGGCAGATTTTCGACTGGGGCCAACGTCCTGACTTTC CASSLEGRFSTGANVLTF
. few TRBJ1-1 TRBV15 TGTGCCACCAGCACCGTGGGGGTCATGAACACTGAAGCTTTCTTT CATSTVGVMNTEAFF
TRBD1 . TRBJ1-4 TRBV7-6 TGTGCCAGCAGCTTAGCTTCAGGGGGGGTGGGACAGGGCACCAAAAAACTGTTTTTT CASSLASGGVGQGTKKLFF
. few TRBJ2-6 TRBV12-3/TRBV12-4 TGTGCCAGCAGTTTAGCAAGTTTTGGGGCCAACGTCCTGACTTTC CASSLASFGANVLTF
TRBD2 . TRBJ2-7 TRBV7-1 TGTGCCAGCGTCACCCGGGGGGGTAACTCCTACGAGCAGTACTTC CASVTRGGNSYEQYF
TRBD2 many TRBJ2-5 TRBV10-3 TGTGCCATCAGCCCCCATGCGGGGGGGGTTGAAGAGACCCAGTACTTC CAISPHAGGVEETQYF
. . TRBJ1-2 TRBV2 TGTGCCGTCGCTAAGGACAACGGCTATGGCTACACCTTC CAVAKDNGYGYTF
. many TRBJ1-2 TRBV12-3/TRBV12-4 TGTGCCAGCAGTCACCCAGGGGCCCGCTACACCTTC CASSHPGARYTF
TRBD2 . TRBJ2-7 TRBV29-1 TGCAGCCAAGAGGAAGGGACTAGCGGCTACGAGCAGTACTTC CSQEEGTSGYEQYF
. . TRBJ1-1 TRBV18 TGTGCCAGCTCACCAACCACTGAAGCTTTCTTT CASSPTTEAFF
. . TRBJ1-2 TRBV7-2 TGTGCCAGCAGCTTAGCCCAGGGACTGAGGGGTGGCTACACCTTC CASSLAQGLRGGYTF
TRBD1 . TRBJ2-2 TRBV5-4 TGTGCCAGCAGCTTGGAAGGGACAGACTTCACCGGGGAGCTGTTTTTT CASSLEGTDFTGELFF
. . TRBJ1-1 TRBV5-8 TGTGCCAACAGCTTGGGAATTCGGGTGAACACTGAAGCTTTCTTT CANSLGIRVNTEAFF
. . TRBJ1-1 TRBV4-1 TGCGCCAGCAGCCAAGGCCGGGCGGAGTACACTGAAGCTTTCTTT CASSQGRAEYTEAFF
. few TRBJ1-2 TRBV30 TGTGCCTGGAGTGTTTACCACAGCTATGGCTACACCTTC CAWSVYHSYGYTF
. many TRBJ2-7 TRBV10-3 TGTGCCATCAGTGAACGGGAATACGAGCAGTACTTC CAISEREYEQYF
TRBD1 few TRBJ1-2 TRBV28 TGTGCCAGCAGACTGGACAGGGGCGGCTACACCTTC CASRLDRGGYTF
. many TRBJ1-6 TRBV6-5 TGTGCCAGCAAAATAGGGAATTCACCCCTCCACTTT CASKIGNSPLHF
TRBD2 . TRBJ2-7 TRBV5-4 TGTGCCGGCAGCCTCCGAGGTGCTAGCGGGAGTGGAGAGCAGTACTTC CAGSLRGASGSGEQYF
. few TRBJ2-5 TRBV14 TGTGCCAGCAGCCAAAGAGGGGGGCAAGAGACCCAGTACTTC CASSQRGGQETQYF
TRBD1 few TRBJ1-5 TRBV6-5 TGTGCCAGCAGCCGGACAGGGGGTTGGCATCAGCCCCAGCATTTT CASSRTGGWHQPQHF
. . TRBJ1-1 TRBV4-1 TGCGCCAGCAGCCAACCCTTGCGGGTGAACACTGAAGCTTTCTTT CASSQPLRVNTEAFF
. few TRBJ2-3 TRBV7-8 TGTGCCAGCAGCTTAGAATCACGGGGAGTCGATACGCAGTATTTT CASSLESRGVDTQYF
TRBD2 few TRBJ2-1 TRBV29-1 TGCAGCGCGGGGGGGTCGTATGAGCAGTTCTTC CSAGGSYEQFF
. once TRBJ2-7 TRBV10-2 TGCGCCACCGTTGACCTCAGGGTCCCCTATGGCTACGAGCAGTACTTC CATVDLRVPYGYEQYF
TRBD1 many TRBJ1-1 TRBV7-2 TGTGCCAGCAGCTCTTCAACAGGGGGGAACACTGAAGCTTTCTTT CASSSSTGGNTEAFF
TRBD1 many TRBJ2-7 TRBV6-5 TGTGCCAGCAGCTACGGACAGGGGGCCTACGAGCAGTACTTC CASSYGQGAYEQYF
TRBD1 . TRBJ2-5 TRBV7-6 TGTGCCAGCAGTGCTAGAGTCCAGGACAGGGGAGAGACCCAGTACTTC CASSARVQDRGETQYF
. few TRBJ1-2 TRBV12-3/TRBV12-4 TGTGCCAGCAGTTACACCGGACGGTCCTATGGCTACACCTTC CASSYTGRSYGYTF
TRBD1 . TRBJ2-7 TRBV20-1 TGCAGTGCTACAGGGACAGGGCGAACCTACGAGCAGTACTTC CSATGTGRTYEQYF
. . TRBJ2-7 TRBV6-5 TGTGCCAGCAGCCCCGGGGGAAATCGGTACGAGCAGTACTTC CASSPGGNRYEQYF
. many TRBJ1-3 TRBV7-9 TGTGCCAGCACCCCAAGCCCGCAGGGTGCTGGAAACACCATATATTTT CASTPSPQGAGNTIYF
. many TRBJ2-7 TRBV19 TGTGCCAGTAGTGAGGGCACCGGGCCCTACGAGCAGTACTTC CASSEGTGPYEQYF